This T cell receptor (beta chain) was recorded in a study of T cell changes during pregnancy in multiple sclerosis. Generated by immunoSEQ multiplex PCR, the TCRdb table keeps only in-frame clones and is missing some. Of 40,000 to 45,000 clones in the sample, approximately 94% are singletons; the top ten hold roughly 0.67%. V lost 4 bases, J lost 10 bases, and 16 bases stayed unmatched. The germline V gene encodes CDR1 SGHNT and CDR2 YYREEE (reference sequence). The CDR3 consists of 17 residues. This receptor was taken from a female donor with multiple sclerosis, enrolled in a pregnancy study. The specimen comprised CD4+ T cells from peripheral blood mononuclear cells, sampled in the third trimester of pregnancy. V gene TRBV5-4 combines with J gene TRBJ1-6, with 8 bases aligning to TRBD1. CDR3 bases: TGTGCCAGCAGCCCCACCCGGACAGGGAACATAGGGTCACCCCTCCACTTT. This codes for CASSPTRTGNIGSPLHF.